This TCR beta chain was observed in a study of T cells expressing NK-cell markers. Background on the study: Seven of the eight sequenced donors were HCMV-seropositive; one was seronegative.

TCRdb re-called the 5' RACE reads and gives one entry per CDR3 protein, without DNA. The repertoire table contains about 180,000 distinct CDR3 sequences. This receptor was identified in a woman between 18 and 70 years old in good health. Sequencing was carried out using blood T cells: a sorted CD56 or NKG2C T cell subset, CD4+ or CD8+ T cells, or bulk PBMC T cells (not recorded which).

CDR3: CAWSMNGNLAKNIQYF. The rearrangement joins TRBV30 to TRBJ2-4. CDR1 GTSNPN and CDR2 SVGIG come from the germline V gene (reference sequence). CDR3 length: 16 residues.